The present T cell receptor beta chain was sequenced within a study of blood T cell repertoires in COVID-19. V was shortened by 2 bases and J by 2 bases, with 7 bases between the two germline ends. Germline lookup yields CDR1 KGHSH and CDR2 LQKENI. The CDR3 contains 15 residues. Some clones are missing from TCRdb's copy, which holds only in-frame ones; the method was immunoSEQ multiplex PCR. Found here are fewer than 130,000 clones, 88% of them singletons; the top ten hold 3.3%. This TCR was sampled from a woman aged 45-65 years with acute or convalescent COVID-19. This sequence joins TRBV18 and TRBJ2-6, with a tentative D call TRBD1 (6 bases). Sequencing was performed on peripheral blood. This CDR3 reads CASSPGGPGANVLTF. CDR3 bases: TGTGCCAGCTCACCAGGGGGCCCTGGGGCCAACGTCCTGACTTTC.